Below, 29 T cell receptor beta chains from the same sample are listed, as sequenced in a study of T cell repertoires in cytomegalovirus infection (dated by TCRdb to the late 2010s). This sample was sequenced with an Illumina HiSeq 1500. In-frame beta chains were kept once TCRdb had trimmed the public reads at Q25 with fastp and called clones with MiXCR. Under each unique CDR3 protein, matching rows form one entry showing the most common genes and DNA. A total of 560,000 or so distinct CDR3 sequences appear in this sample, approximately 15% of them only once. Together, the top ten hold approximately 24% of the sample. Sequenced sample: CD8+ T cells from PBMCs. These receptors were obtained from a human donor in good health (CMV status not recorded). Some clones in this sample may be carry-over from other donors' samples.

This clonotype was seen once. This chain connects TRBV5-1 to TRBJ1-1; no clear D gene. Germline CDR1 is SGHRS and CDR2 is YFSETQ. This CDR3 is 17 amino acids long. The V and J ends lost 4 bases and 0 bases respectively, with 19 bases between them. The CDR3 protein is CASSPTATRIMNTEAFF. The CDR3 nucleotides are TGCGCCAGCAGCCCGACGGCCACAAGGATCATGAACACTGAAGCTTTCTTT. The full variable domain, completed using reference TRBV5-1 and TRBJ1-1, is KAGVTQTPRYLIKTRGQQVTLSCSPISGHRSVSWYQQTPGQGLQFLFEYFSETQRNKGNFPGRFSGRQFSNSRSEMNVSTLELGDSALYLCASSPTATRIMNTEAFFGQGTRLTVV.

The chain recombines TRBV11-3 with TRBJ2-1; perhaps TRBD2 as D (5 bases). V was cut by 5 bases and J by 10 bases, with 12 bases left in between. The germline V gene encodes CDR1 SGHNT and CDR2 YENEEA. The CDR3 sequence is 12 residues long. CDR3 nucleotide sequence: TGTGCCAGCAGCCCCGACACGGGAGAGCAGTTCTTC. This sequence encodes CASSPDTGEQFF.

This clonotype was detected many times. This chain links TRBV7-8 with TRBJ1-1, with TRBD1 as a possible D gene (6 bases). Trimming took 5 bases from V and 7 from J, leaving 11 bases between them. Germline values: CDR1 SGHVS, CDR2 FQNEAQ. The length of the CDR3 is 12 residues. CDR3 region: CASSPDRIEAFF. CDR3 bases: TGTGCCAGCAGCCCTGACAGGATTGAAGCTTTCTTT.

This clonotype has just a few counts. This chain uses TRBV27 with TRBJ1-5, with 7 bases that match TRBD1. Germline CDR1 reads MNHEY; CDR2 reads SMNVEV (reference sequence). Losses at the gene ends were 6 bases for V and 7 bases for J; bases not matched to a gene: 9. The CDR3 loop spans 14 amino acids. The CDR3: CASSLRQGSQPQHF. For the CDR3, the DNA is TGTGCCAGCAGCCTCAGACAGGGTTCCCAGCCCCAGCATTTT.

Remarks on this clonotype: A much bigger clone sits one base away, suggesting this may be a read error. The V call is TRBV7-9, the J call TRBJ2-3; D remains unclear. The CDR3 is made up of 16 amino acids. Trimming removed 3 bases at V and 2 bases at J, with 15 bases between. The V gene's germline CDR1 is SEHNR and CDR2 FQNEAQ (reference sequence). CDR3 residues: CASSFLGSRITDTQYF. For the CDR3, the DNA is TGTGCCAGCAGCTTTCTTGGTAGTAGAATCACAGATACGCAGTATTTT.

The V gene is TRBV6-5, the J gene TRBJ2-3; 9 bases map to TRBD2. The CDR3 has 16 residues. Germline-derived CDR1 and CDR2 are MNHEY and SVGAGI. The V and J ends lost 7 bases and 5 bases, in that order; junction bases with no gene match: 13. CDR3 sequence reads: CASITFRGGAVDTQYF. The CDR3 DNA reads TGTGCCAGCATTACCTTCCGCGGGGGGGCCGTAGATACGCAGTATTTT.

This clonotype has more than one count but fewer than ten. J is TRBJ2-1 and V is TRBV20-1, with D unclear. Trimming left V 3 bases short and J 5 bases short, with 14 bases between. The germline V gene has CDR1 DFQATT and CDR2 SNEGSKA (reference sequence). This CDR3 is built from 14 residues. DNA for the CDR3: TGCAGTGCTAGTGGGGTAGCTCCTCACAATGAGCAGTTCTTC. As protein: CSASGVAPHNEQFF.

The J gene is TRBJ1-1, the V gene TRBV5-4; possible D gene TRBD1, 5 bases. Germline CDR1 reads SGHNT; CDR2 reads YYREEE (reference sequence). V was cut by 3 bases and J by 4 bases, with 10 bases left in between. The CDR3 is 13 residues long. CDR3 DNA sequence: TGTGCCAGCAGCTATGCCAGGGCCACTGAAGCTTTCTTT. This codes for CASSYARATEAFF. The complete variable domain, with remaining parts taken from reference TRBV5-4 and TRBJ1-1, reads ETGVTQSPTHLIKTRGQQVTLRCSSQSGHNTVSWYQQALGQGPQFIFQYYREEENGRGNFPPRFSGLQFPNYSSELNVNALELDDSALYLCASSYARATEAFFGQGTRLTVV.

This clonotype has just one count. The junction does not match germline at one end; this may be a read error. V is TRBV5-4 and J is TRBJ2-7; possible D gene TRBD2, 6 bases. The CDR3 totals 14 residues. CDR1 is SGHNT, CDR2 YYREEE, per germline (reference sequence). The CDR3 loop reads CTSSLEGGIYEQYF. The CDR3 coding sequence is TGTACCAGCAGCTTGGAGGGTGGCATCTACGAGCAGTACTTC.

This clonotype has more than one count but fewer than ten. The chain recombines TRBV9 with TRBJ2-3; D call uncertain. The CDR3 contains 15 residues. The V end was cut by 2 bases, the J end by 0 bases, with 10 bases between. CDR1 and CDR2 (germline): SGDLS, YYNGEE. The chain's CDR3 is CASSVAGKSTDTQYF. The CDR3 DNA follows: TGTGCCAGCAGCGTGGCCGGTAAAAGCACAGATACGCAGTATTTT.

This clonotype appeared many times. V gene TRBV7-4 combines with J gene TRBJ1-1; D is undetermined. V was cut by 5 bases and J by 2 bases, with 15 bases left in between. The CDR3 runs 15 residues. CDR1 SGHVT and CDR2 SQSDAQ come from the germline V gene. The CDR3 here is CASSRGRRFNTEAFF. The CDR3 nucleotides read TGTGCCAGCAGCCGAGGGAGGCGGTTTAACACTGAAGCTTTCTTT.

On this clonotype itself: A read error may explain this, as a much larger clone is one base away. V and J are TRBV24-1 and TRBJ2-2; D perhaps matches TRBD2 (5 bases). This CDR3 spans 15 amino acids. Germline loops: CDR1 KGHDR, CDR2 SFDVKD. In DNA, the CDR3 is TGTGCCACCAGTGCCCGGAAGGATAACACCGGGGTGCTGTTTTTT. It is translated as CATSARKDNTGVLFF.

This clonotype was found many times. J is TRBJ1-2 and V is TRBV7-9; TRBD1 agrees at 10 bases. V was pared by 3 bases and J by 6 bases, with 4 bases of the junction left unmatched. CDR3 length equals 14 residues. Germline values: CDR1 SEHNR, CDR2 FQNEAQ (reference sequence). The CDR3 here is CASSLTTGGNGYTF. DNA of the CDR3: TGTGCCAGCAGCTTGACGACAGGGGGCAATGGCTACACCTTC.

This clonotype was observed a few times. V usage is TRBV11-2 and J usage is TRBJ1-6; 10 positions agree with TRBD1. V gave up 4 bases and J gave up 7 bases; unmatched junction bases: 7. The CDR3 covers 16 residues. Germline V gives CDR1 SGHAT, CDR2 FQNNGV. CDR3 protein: CASSWDRGLGNSPLHF. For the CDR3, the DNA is TGTGCCAGCAGCTGGGACAGGGGTTTGGGGAATTCACCCCTCCACTTT. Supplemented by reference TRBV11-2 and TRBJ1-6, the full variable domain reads EAGVAQSPRYKIIEKRQSVAFWCNPISGHATLYWYQQILGQGPKLLIQFQNNGVVDDSQLPKDRFSAERLKGVDSTLKIQPAKLEDSAVYLCASSWDRGLGNSPLHFGNGTRLTVT.

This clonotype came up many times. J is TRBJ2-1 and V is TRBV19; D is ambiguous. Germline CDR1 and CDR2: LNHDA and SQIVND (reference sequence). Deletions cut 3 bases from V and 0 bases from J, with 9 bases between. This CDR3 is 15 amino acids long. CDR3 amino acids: CASSMTIYSYNEQFF. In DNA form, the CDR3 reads TGTGCCAGTAGTATGACAATCTACTCCTACAATGAGCAGTTCTTC. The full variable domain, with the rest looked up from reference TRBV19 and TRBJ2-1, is DGGITQSPKYLFRKEGQNVTLSCEQNLNHDAMYWYRQDPGQGLRLIYYSQIVNDFQKGDIAEGYSVSREKKESFPLTVTSAQKNPTAFYLCASSMTIYSYNEQFFGPGTRLTVL.

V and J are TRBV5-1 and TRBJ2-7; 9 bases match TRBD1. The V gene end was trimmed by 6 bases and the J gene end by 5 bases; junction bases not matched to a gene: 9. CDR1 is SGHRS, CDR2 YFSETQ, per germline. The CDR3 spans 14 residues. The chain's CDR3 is CASKEPGTGNEQYF. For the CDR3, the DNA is TGCGCCAGCAAAGAACCAGGGACAGGGAACGAGCAGTACTTC.

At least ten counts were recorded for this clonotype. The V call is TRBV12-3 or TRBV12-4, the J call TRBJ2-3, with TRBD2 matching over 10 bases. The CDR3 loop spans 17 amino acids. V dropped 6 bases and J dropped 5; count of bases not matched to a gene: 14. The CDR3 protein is CASSDPSSGGRGDTQYF. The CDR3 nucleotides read TGTGCCAGCAGCGACCCGTCTAGCGGGGGCCGGGGAGATACGCAGTATTTT.

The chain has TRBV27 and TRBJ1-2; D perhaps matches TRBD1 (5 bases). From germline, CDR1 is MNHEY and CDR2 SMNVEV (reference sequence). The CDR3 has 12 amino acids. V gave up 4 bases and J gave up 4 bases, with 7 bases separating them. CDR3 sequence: CASSSGPYGYTF. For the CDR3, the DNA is TGTGCCAGCAGTTCAGGGCCCTATGGCTACACCTTC.

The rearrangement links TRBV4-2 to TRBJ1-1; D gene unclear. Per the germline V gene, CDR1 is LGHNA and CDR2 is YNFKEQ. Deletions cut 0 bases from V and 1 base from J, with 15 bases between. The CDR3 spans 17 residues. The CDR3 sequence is CASSQDRGLETNTEAFF. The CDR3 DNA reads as TGTGCCAGCAGCCAAGATCGGGGATTAGAAACGAACACTGAAGCTTTCTTT.

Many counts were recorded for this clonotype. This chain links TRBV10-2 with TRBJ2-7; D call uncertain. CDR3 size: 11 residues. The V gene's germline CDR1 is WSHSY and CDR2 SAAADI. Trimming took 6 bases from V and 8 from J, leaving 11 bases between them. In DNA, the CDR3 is TGCGCCAGCAGCGAAGATGGGAAGCAGTACTTC. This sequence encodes CASSEDGKQYF.

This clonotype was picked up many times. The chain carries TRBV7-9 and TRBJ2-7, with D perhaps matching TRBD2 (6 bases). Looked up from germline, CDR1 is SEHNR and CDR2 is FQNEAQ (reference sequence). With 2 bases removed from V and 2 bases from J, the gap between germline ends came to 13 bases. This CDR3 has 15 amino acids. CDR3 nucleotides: TGTGCCAGCAGCTTACTCAGGGAGGCGACCTACGAGCAGTACTTC. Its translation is CASSLLREATYEQYF.

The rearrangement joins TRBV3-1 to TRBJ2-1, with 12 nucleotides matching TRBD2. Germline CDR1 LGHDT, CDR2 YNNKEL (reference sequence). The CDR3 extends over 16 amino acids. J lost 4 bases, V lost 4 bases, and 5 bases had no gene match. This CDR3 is CASSPRLAGAYNEQFF. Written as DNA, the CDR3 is TGTGCCAGCAGCCCTCGACTAGCGGGGGCGTACAATGAGCAGTTCTTC.

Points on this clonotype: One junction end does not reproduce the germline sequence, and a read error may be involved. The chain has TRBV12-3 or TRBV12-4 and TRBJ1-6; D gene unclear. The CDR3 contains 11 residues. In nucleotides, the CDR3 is TGTGCCAGCAGTCTTCAATCACCCCTCCGCTTT. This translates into CASSLQSPLRF.

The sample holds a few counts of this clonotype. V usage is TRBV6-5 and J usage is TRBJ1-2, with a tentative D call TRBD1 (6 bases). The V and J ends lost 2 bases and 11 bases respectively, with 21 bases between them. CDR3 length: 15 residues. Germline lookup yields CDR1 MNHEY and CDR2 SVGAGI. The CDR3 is CASSYDVGGGLGYTF. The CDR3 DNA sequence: TGTGCCAGCAGTTACGACGTAGGGGGTGGTCTGGGTTACACCTTC.

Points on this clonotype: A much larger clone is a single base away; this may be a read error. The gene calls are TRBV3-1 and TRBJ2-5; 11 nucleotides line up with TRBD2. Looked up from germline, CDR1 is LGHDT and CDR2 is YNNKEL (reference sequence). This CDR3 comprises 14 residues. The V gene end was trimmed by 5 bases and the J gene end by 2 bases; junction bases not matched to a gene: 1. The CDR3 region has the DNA TGTGCCAGCAGCGGGACTAGCGGACAAGAGACCCAGTACTTC. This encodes CASSGTSGQETQYF.

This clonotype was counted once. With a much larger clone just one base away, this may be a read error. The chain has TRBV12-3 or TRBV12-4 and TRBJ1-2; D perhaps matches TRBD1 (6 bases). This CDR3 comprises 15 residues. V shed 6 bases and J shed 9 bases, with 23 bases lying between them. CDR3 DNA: TGTGCCAGCAGCCCTGGTTCGGGGGGCGCTTTGTGCTACACCTTC. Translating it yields CASSPGSGGALCYTF.

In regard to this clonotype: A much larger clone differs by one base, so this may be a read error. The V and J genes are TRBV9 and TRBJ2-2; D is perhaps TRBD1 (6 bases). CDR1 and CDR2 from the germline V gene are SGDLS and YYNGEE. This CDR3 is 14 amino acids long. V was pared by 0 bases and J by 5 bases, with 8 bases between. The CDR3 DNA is TGTGCCAGCAGCGTAGTGGGGGCAACCGGGGAGCTGTTTTTT. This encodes CASSVVGATGELFF. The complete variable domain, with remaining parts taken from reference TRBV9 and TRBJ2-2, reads DSGVTQTPKHLITATGQRVTLRCSPRSGDLSVYWYQQSLDQGLQFLIQYYNGEERAKGNILERFSAQQFPDLHSELNLSSLELGDSALYFCASSVVGATGELFFGEGSRLTVL.

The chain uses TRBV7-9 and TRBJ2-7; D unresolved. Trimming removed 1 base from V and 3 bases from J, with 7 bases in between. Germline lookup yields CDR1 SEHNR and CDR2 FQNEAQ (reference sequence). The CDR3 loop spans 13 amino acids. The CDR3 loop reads CASSLVDHYEQYF. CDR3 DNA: TGTGCCAGCAGCTTAGTGGACCACTACGAGCAGTACTTC.

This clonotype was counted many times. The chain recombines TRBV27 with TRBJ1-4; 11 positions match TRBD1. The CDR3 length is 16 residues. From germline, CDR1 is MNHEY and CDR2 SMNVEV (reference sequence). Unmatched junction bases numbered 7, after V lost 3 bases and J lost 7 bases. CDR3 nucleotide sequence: TGTGCCAGCAGTTTTTCTGGGGACAGGGGGTCTGAAAAACTGTTTTTT. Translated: CASSFSGDRGSEKLFF.